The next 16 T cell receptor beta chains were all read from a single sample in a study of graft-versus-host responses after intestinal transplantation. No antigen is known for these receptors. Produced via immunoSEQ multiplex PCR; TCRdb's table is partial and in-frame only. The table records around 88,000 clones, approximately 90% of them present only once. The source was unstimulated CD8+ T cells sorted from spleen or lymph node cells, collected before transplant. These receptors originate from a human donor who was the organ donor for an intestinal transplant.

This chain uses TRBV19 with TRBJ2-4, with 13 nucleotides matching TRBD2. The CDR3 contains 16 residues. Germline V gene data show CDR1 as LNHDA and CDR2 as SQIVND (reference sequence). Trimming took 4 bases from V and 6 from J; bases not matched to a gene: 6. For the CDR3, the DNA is TGTGCCAGTAGTAACGGACTAGCGGGAGTCGGAAACATTCAGTACTTC. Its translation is CASSNGLAGVGNIQYF. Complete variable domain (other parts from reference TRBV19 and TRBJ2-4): DGGITQSPKYLFRKEGQNVTLSCEQNLNHDAMYWYRQDPGQGLRLIYYSQIVNDFQKGDIAEGYSVSREKKESFPLTVTSAQKNPTAFYLCASSNGLAGVGNIQYFGAGTRLSVL.

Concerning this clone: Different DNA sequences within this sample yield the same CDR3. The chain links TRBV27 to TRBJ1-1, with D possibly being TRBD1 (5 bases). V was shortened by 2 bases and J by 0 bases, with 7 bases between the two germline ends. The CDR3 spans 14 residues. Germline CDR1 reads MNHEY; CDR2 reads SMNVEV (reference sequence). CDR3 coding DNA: TGTGCCAGCAGTTTAAGGGGCGTGAACACTGAAGCTTTCTTT. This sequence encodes CASSLRGVNTEAFF.

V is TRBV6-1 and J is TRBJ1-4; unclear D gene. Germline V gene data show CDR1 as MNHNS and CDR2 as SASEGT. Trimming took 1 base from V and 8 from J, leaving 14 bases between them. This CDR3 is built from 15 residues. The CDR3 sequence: CASSEDGVVGEKLFF. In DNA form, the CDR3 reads TGTGCCAGCAGTGAAGATGGGGTGGTGGGGGAAAAACTGTTTTTT.

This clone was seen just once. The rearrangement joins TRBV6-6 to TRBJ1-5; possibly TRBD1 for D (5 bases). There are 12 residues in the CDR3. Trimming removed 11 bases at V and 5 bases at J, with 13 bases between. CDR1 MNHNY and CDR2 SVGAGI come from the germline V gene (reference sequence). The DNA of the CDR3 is TGTGCCTCTGGACATTTTGATCAGCCCCAGCATTTT. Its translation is CASGHFDQPQHF.

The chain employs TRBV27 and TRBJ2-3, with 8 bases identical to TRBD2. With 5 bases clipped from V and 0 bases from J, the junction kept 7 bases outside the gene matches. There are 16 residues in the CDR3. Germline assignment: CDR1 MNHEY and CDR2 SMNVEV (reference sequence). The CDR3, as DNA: TGTGCCAGCAGTCCCCAAGCGGGGGCTAGCACAGATACGCAGTATTTT. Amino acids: CASSPQAGASTDTQYF.

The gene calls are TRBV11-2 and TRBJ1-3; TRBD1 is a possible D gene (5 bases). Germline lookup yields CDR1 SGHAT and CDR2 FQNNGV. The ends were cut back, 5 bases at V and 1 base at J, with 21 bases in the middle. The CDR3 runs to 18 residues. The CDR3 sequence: CASSLIGKKGSSGNTIYF. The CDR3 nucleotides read TGTGCCAGCAGCCTAATCGGTAAAAAGGGGTCTTCTGGAAACACCATATATTTT.

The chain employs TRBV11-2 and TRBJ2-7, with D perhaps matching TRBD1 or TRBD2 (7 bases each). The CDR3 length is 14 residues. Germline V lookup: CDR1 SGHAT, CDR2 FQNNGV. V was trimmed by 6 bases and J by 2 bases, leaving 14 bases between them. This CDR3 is CASRRGDSPYEQYF. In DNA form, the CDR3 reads TGTGCCAGCAGACGGGGGGACAGCCCCTACGAGCAGTACTTC.

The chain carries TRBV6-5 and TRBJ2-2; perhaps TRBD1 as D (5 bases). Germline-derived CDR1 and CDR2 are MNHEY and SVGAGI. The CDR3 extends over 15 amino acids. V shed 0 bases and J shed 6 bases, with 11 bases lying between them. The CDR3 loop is CASSYSIKGSGELFF. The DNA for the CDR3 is TGTGCCAGCAGTTACTCGATCAAGGGGTCCGGGGAGCTGTTTTTT.

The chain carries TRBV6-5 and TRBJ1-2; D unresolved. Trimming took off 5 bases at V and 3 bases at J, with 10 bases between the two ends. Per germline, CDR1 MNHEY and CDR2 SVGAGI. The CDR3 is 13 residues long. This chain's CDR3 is CASSVTSHYGYTF. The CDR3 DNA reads TGTGCCAGCAGTGTCACATCCCACTATGGCTACACCTTC.

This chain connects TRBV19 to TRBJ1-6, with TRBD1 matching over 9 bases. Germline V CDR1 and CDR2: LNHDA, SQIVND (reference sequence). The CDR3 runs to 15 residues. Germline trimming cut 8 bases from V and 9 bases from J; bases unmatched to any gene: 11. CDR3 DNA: TGTGCCAGTTCGGCTACAGGGGGCGCCGTTTCACCCCTCCACTTT. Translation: CASSATGGAVSPLHF. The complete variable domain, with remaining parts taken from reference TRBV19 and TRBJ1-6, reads DGGITQSPKYLFRKEGQNVTLSCEQNLNHDAMYWYRQDPGQGLRLIYYSQIVNDFQKGDIAEGYSVSREKKESFPLTVTSAQKNPTAFYLCASSATGGAVSPLHFGNGTRLTVT.

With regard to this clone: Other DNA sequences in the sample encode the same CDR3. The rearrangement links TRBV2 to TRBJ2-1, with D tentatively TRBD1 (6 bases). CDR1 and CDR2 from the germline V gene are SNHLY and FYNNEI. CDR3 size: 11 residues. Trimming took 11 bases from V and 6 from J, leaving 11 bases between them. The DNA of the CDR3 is TGTGCCGTGCTCAGGGGCAATGAGCAGTTCTTC. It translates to CAVLRGNEQFF.

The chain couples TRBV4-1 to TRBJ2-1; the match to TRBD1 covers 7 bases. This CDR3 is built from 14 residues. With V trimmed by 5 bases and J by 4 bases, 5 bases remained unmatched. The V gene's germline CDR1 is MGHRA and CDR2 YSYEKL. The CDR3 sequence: CASSFRGSYNEQFF. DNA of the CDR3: TGCGCCAGCAGCTTCAGGGGGTCTTACAATGAGCAGTTCTTC.

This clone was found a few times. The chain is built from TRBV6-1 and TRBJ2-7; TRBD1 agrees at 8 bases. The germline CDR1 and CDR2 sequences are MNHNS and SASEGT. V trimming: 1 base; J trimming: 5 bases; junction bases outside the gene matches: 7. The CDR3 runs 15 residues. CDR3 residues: CASSEERTGYDEQYF. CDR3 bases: TGTGCCAGCAGTGAAGAAAGGACAGGGTACGACGAGCAGTACTTC.

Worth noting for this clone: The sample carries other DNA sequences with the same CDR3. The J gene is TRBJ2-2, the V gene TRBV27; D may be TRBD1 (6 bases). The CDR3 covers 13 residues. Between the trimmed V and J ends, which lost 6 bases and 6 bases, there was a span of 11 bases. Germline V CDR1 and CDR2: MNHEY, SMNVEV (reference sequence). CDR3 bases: TGTGCCAGCAGCCCCAGGGGATCCGGGGAGCTGTTTTTT. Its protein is CASSPRGSGELFF.

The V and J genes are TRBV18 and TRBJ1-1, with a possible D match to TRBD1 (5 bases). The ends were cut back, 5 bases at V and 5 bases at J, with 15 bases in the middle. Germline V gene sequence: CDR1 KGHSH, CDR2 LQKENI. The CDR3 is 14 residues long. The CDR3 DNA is TGTGCCAGCTCAGGGACGGGACCGGGAACTGAAGCTTTCTTT. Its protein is CASSGTGPGTEAFF.

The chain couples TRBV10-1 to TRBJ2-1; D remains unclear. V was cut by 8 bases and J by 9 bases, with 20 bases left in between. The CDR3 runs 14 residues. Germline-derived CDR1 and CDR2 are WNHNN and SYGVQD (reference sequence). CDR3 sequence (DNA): TGCGCCAGCGGAGAAGTACGCAAGGGCGGTGAGCAGTTCTTC. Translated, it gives CASGEVRKGGEQFF.